The 2 T cell receptor beta chains listed next were all sequenced from one sample in a study of blood T cells in healthy people across ages. The use of a sample-barcoded 5' primer and a J-beta primer mix characterized a second PCR of roughly 6 to 11 cycles. MiXCR was run by TCRdb on the 5' RACE reads, yielding one entry per CDR3 protein. The sample has approximately 1,000,000 distinct CDR3 sequences, 35% to 45% seen once. The sample was blood. Receptor source: a man in his late teens or twenties in good health.

This clonotype was seen many times. The V and J genes are TRBV4-2 and TRBJ1-2; 8 nucleotides agree with TRBD1. The germline CDR1 and CDR2 sequences are LGHNA and YNFKEQ. Trimming at V came to 5 bases and at J to 7 bases, leaving 15 bases not matched to a gene. The CDR3 has 16 amino acids. CDR3 loop: CASSGMDRVYVSGYTF. In DNA, the CDR3 is TGTGCCAGCAGCGGAATGGACAGGGTTTACGTGAGTGGCTACACCTTC.

The chain joins TRBV12-3 or TRBV12-4 to TRBJ1-2, with 8 bases matching TRBD1. CDR3 length: 16 amino acids. The V gene end was trimmed by 3 bases and the J gene end by 6 bases; junction bases not matched to a gene: 12. CDR3 DNA sequence: TGTGCCAGCAGTTTTGGGCCTGGAGGACAGGGTAATGGCTACACCTTC. It is translated as CASSFGPGGQGNGYTF.